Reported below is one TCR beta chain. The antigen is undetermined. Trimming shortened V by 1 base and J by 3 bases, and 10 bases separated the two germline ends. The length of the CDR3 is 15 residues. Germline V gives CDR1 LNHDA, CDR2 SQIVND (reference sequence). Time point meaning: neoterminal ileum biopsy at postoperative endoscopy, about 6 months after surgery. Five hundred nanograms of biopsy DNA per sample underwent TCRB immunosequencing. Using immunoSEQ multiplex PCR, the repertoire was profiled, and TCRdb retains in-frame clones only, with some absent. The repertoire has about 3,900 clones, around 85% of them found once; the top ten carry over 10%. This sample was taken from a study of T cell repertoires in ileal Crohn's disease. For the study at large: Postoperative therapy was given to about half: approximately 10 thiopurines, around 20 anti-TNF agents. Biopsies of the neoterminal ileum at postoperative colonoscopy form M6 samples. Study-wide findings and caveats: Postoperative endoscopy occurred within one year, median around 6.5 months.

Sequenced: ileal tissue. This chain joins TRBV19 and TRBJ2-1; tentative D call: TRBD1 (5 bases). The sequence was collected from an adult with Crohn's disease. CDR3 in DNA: TGTGCCAGTAGTATAGGACAGACTCTCTACAATGAGCAGTTCTTC. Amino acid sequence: CASSIGQTLYNEQFF.